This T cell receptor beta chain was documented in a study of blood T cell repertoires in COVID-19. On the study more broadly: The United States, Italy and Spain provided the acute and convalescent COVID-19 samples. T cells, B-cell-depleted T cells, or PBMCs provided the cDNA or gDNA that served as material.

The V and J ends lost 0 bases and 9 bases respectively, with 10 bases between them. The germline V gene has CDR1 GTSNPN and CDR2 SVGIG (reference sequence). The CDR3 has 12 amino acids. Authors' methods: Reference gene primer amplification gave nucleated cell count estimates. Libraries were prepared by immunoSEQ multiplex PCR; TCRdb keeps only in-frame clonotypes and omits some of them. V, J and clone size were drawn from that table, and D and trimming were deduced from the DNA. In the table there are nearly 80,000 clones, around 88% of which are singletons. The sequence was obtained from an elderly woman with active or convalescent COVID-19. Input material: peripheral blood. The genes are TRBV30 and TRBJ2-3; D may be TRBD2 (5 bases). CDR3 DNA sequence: TGTGCCTGGAGTGTACGGGGTGGGACGCAGTATTTT. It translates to CAWSVRGGTQYF.